This entry features one T cell receptor beta chain sequence. Its antigen is not known. The table came from immunoSEQ multiplex PCR; TCRdb's copy has only in-frame clones and leaves some out. Of about 70,000 clones listed, roughly 91% were seen once; the top ten hold under 15%. The sample is drawn from a study of OX40 agonist ivuxolimab in advanced cancers. Study results and caveats: Mean expanded clone counts were higher in CD8+ than CD4+ T cells.

CDR3 length: 14 amino acids. V was pared by 6 bases and J by 7 bases, with 19 bases between. CDR1 MNHNY and CDR2 SVGAGI come from the germline V gene (reference sequence). Sequenced here: CD4+ or CD8+ T cells sorted from blood, sampled in a trial of the OX40 agonist ivuxolimab. The J gene is TRBJ2-7, the V gene TRBV6-6; possibly TRBD1 for D (5 bases). The receptor was isolated from an adult with an advanced solid tumor such as melanoma, head and neck, liver or kidney cancer. The CDR3 DNA reads TGTGCCAGCAGCTTACGTGTACAGGTCGAAGAGCAGTACTTC. As protein: CASSLRVQVEEQYF.